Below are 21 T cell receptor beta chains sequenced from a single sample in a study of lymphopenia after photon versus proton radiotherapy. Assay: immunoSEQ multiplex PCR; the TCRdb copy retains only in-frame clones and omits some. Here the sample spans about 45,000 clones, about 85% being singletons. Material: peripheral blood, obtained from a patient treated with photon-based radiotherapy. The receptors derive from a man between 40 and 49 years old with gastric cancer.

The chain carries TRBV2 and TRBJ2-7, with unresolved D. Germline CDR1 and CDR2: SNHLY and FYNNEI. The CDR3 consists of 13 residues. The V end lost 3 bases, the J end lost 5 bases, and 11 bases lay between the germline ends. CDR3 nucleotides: TGTGCCAGCAGTGAGTCTCGCGAGGACGAGCAGTACTTC. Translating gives CASSESREDEQYF.

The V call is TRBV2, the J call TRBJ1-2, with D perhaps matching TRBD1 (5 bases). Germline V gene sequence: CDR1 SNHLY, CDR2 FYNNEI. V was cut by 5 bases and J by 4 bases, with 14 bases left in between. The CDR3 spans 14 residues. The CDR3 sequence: CASSLGQLAYGYTF. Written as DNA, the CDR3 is TGTGCCAGCAGTCTAGGACAACTTGCCTATGGCTACACCTTC.

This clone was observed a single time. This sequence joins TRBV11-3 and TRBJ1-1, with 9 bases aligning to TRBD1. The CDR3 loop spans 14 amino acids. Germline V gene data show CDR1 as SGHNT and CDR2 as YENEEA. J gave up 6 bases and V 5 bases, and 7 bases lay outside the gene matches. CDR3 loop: CASSPTGGLAEAFF. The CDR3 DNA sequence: TGTGCCAGCAGCCCGACAGGGGGGTTAGCTGAAGCTTTCTTT.

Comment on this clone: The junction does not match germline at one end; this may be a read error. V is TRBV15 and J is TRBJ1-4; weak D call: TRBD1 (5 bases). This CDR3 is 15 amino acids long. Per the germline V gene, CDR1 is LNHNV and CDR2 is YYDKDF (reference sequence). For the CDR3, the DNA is TGTGCCACCAGCATTCATCCAGGGACTACTGAAAAACTGTTTTTT. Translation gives CATSIHPGTTEKLFF. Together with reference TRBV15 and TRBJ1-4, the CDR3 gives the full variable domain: DAMVIQNPRYQVTQFGKPVTLSCSQTLNHNVMYWYQQKSSQAPKLLFHYYDKDFNNEADTPDNFQSRRPNTSFCFLDIRSPGLGDTAMYLCATSIHPGTTEKLFFGSGTQLSVL.

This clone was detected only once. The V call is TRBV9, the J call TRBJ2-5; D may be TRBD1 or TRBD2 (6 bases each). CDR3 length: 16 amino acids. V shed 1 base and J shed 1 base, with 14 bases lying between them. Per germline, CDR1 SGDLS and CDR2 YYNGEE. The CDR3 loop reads CASSVSTGAAQETQYF. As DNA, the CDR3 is TGTGCCAGCAGCGTATCGACGGGGGCCGCCCAAGAGACCCAGTACTTC.

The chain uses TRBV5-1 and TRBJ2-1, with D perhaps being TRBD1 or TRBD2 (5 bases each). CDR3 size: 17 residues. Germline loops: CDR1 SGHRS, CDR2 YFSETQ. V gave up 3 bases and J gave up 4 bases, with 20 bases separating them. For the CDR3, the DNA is TGCGCCAGCAGCTCGCTGGGGATTGAGGGGTCGTACAATGAGCAGTTCTTC. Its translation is CASSSLGIEGSYNEQFF.

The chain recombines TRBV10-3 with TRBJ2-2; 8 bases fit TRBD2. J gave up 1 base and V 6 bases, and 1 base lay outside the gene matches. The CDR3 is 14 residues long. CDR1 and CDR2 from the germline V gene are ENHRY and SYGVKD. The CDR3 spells CAISLAGNTGELFF. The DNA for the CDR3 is TGTGCCATCAGCCTAGCGGGGAACACCGGGGAGCTGTTTTTT.

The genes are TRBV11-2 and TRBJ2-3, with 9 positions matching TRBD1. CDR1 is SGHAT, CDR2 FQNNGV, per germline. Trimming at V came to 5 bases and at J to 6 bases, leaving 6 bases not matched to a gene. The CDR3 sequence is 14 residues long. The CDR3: CASSPETGGDTQYF. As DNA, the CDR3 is TGTGCCAGCAGCCCAGAGACAGGGGGGGATACGCAGTATTTT. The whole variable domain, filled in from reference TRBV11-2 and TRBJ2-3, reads EAGVAQSPRYKIIEKRQSVAFWCNPISGHATLYWYQQILGQGPKLLIQFQNNGVVDDSQLPKDRFSAERLKGVDSTLKIQPAKLEDSAVYLCASSPETGGDTQYFGPGTRLTVL.

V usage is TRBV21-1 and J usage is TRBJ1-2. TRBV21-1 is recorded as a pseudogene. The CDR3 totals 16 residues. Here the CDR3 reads CASSTGGGESNYGYTF. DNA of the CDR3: TGTGCCAGCAGCACCGGTGGCGGGGAGTCTAACTATGGCTACACCTTC.

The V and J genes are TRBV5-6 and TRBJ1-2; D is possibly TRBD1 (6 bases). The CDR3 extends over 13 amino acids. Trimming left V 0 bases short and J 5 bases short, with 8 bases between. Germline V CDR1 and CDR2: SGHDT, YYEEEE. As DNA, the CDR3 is TGTGCCAGCAGCTTGGCCAGGGGATATGGCTACACCTTC. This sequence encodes CASSLARGYGYTF.

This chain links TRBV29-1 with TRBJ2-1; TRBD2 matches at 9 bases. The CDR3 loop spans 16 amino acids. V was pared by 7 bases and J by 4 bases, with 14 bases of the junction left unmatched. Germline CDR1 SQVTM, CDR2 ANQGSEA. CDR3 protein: CSGLGPGTSRYNEQFF. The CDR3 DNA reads TGCAGCGGGTTGGGGCCCGGGACTAGCCGATACAATGAGCAGTTCTTC.

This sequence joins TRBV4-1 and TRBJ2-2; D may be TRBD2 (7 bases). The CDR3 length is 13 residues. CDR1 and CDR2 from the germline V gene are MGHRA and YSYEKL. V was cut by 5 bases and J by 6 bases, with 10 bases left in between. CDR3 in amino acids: CASSRGGAGELFF. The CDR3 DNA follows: TGCGCCAGCAGCAGAGGGGGGGCCGGGGAGCTGTTTTTT.

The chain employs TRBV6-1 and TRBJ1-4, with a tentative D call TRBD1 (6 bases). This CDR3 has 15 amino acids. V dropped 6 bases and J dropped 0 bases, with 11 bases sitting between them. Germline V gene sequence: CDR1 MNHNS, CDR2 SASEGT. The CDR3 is CASRVAGATNEKLFF. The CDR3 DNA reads TGTGCCAGCAGAGTTGCAGGGGCAACTAATGAAAAACTGTTTTTT.

The CDR3 nucleotides are TGTGCCAGCTCTCAAGGACAGGGGCGTGAGCAGTACTTC. This encodes CASSQGQGREQYF. The chain joins TRBV18 to TRBJ2-7, with TRBD1 identical over 9 bases. This CDR3 is built from 13 residues. Trimming removed 6 bases from V and 7 bases from J; junction bases left unmatched: 7. Germline V gene lookup returns CDR1 KGHSH and CDR2 LQKENI.

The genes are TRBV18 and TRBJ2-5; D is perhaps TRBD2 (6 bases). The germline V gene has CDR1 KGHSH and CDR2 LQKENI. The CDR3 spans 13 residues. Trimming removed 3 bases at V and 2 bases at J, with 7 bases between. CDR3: CASSPAGQETQYF. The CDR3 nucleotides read TGTGCCAGCTCACCGGCGGGACAAGAGACCCAGTACTTC.

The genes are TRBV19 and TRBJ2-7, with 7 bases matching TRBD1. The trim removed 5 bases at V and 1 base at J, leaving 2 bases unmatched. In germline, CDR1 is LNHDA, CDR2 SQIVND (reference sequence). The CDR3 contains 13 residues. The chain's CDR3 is CASSGDSSYEQYF. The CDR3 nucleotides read TGTGCCAGTAGTGGGGACAGTTCCTACGAGCAGTACTTC. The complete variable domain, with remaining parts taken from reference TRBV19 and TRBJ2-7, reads DGGITQSPKYLFRKEGQNVTLSCEQNLNHDAMYWYRQDPGQGLRLIYYSQIVNDFQKGDIAEGYSVSREKKESFPLTVTSAQKNPTAFYLCASSGDSSYEQYFGPGTRLTVT.

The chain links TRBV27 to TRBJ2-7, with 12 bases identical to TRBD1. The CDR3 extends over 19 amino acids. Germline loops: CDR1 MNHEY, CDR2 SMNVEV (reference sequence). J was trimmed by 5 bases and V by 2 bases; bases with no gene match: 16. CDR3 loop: CASSLGGGTGGVVPNEQYF. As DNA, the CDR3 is TGTGCCAGCAGTTTAGGAGGCGGGACAGGGGGCGTTGTTCCCAACGAGCAGTACTTC.

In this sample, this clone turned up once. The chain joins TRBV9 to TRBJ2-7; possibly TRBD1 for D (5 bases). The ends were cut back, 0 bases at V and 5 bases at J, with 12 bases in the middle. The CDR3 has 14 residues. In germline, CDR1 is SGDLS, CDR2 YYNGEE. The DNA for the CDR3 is TGTGCCAGCAGCGTAGGACCAGGGCCGCACGAGCAGTACTTC. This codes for CASSVGPGPHEQYF.

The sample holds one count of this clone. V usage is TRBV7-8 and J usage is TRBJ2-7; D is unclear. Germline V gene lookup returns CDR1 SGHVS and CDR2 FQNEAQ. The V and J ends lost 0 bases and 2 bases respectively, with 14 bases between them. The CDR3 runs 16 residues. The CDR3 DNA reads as TGTGCCAGCAGCTTAGCGCGACAAAAGAAAACCTACGAGCAGTACTTC. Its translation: CASSLARQKKTYEQYF.

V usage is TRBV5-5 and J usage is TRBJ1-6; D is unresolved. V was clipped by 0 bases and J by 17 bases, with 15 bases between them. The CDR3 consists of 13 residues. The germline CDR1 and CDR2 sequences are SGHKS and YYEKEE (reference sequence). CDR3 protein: CASSLAEAGGVHF. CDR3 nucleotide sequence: TGTGCCAGCAGCTTGGCCGAAGCAGGCGGGGTCCACTTT. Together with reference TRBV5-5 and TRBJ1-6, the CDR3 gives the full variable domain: DAGVTQSPTHLIKTRGQQVTLRCSPISGHKSVSWYQQVLGQGPQFIFQYYEKEERGRGNFPDRFSARQFPNYSSELNVNALLLGDSALYLCASSLAEAGGVHFGNGTRLTVT.

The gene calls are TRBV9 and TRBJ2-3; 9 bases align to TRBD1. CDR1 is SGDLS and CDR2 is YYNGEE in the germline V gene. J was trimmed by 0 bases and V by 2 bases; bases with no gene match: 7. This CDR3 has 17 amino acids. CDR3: CASSVPLDRGSTDTQYF. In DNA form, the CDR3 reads TGTGCCAGCAGCGTCCCGCTGGACAGGGGTAGCACAGATACGCAGTATTTT.